Listed here are 14 T cell receptor beta chains from one sample, sequenced in a study of T cells in Graves' hyperthyroidism and ophthalmopathy. TCR beta CDR3 region amplification was performed from RNA transcripts. First-round RT-PCR of the TCR CDR3 relied on the HTBI primer set. TCRdb re-called the multiplex PCR reads with MiXCR, one entry per CDR3 protein. The sample includes 280,000 or so distinct CDR3 sequences, 15% seen only once; the top ten take roughly 31%. The material sequenced was blood. The origin of the receptors is a woman aged 45-65 years with Graves' hyperthyroidism that later progressed to Graves' ophthalmopathy.

There are many counts of this clonotype. This chain uses TRBV7-2 with TRBJ2-1; 9 bases are shared with TRBD2. The CDR3 runs 16 residues. The V segment lost 1 base and the J segment 3 bases; nucleotides outside the gene matches: 4. In germline, CDR1 is SGHTA, CDR2 FQGNSA. The CDR3 DNA is TGTGCCAGCAGCTTAGTTCGCGGGAGGGGCTACAATGAGCAGTTCTTC. Protein product: CASSLVRGRGYNEQFF.

This clonotype appeared many times. J is TRBJ2-7 and V is TRBV15, with 10 bases fitting TRBD2. Germline CDR1 is LNHNV and CDR2 is YYDKDF (reference sequence). Trimming removed 2 bases from V and 4 bases from J; junction bases left unmatched: 5. This CDR3 spans 15 amino acids. The DNA of the CDR3 is TGTGCCACCAGCAGATCCGCTAGCGGGAGTTACGAGCAGTACTTC. Translated, it gives CATSRSASGSYEQYF.

A few counts support this clonotype. The V call is TRBV6-1, the J call TRBJ1-2, with 8 bases lining up with TRBD1. V was pared by 7 bases and J by 3 bases, with 4 bases of the junction left unmatched. Germline CDR1 MNHNS, CDR2 SASEGT. CDR3 length equals 13 residues. This CDR3 reads CASTPTGDYGYTF. CDR3 coding DNA: TGTGCCAGCACTCCGACAGGGGACTATGGCTACACCTTC.

This rearrangement joins TRBV7-3 to TRBJ2-1; 10 bases agree with TRBD2. Germline CDR1 is SGHTA and CDR2 is FQGTGA. CDR3 length: 19 residues. V lost 5 bases and J lost 0; bases outside the gene matches: 13. The CDR3 reads CASSPRLAGGLTSYNEQFF. The CDR3 DNA reads as TGTGCCAGCAGCCCGCGATTAGCGGGAGGACTTACCTCCTACAATGAGCAGTTCTTC.

This clonotype has a count of ten or more. The V call is TRBV2, the J call TRBJ2-2, with 12 bases lining up with TRBD2. V shed 5 bases and J 5 bases; nucleotides not matched to a gene: 9. The CDR3 totals 17 residues. Germline V gives CDR1 SNHLY, CDR2 FYNNEI. The CDR3 DNA follows: TGTGCCAGCAGTTCCTCTAGCGGGAGGGCGGGGACCGGGGAGCTGTTTTTT. Its protein is CASSSSSGRAGTGELFF.

V gene TRBV20-1 combines with J gene TRBJ1-1; 9 positions agree with TRBD1. The CDR3 has 11 amino acids. The germline V gene has CDR1 DFQATT and CDR2 SNEGSKA (reference sequence). After removal of 4 bases from V and 11 bases from J, the junction contained 5 bases not matched to a gene. CDR3 bases: TGCAGTGCTACACAGGGGGCCGGGGCTTTCTTT. This gives the protein CSATQGAGAFF.

This clonotype was recorded many times. V is TRBV7-8 and J is TRBJ2-7, with TRBD1 identical over 8 bases. V lost 8 bases to trimming and J lost 2 bases; unmatched junction nucleotides: 5. Germline lookup yields CDR1 SGHVS and CDR2 FQNEAQ. The CDR3 has 13 residues. CDR3 in DNA: TGTGCCAGCCAGGGGGCTCTGACCTACGAGCAGTACTTC. Encoded protein: CASQGALTYEQYF.

The V call is TRBV5-1, the J call TRBJ1-5; weak D call: TRBD1 (6 bases). Germline lookup yields CDR1 SGHRS and CDR2 YFSETQ. The V end was cut by 0 bases, the J end by 6 bases, with 13 bases between. CDR3 length: 15 residues. CDR3: CASSLGGGGFQPQHF. The CDR3 nucleotides read TGCGCCAGCAGCTTGGGAGGGGGGGGATTTCAGCCCCAGCATTTT.

The genes are TRBV11-3 and TRBJ1-1; D remains unclear. This CDR3 contains 13 residues. The V end was cut by 4 bases, the J end by 5 bases, with 11 bases between. Germline CDR1 is SGHNT and CDR2 is YENEEA. For the CDR3, the DNA is TGTGCCAGCAGCTCGACAAGGGAGACTGAAGCTTTCTTT. Amino acid sequence: CASSSTRETEAFF.

The chain is built from TRBV9 and TRBJ1-6; D gene uncertain. The length of the CDR3 is 15 residues. Germline lookup yields CDR1 SGDLS and CDR2 YYNGEE. V was shortened by 0 bases and J by 2 bases, with 6 bases between the two germline ends. The chain's CDR3 is CASSVAATYNSPLHF. Here the CDR3 DNA reads TGTGCCAGCAGCGTAGCGGCAACCTATAATTCACCCCTCCACTTT.

This clonotype was seen repeatedly, ten times or more. This sequence joins TRBV27 and TRBJ2-6; 7 bases agree with TRBD1. Germline CDR1 reads MNHEY; CDR2 reads SMNVEV (reference sequence). V lost 5 bases, J lost 1 base, and 11 bases stayed unmatched. This CDR3 comprises 18 residues. CDR3 residues: CASSQPGQFLSGANVLTF. The CDR3 DNA reads TGTGCCAGCAGTCAACCGGGACAGTTTCTTTCTGGGGCCAACGTCCTGACTTTC.

This clonotype appeared many times. V and J are TRBV5-6 and TRBJ2-3; 13 bases agree with TRBD2. The CDR3 runs 17 residues. The germline V gene has CDR1 SGHDT and CDR2 YYEEEE. The V segment lost 2 bases and the J segment 5 bases; nucleotides outside the gene matches: 8. CDR3 DNA: TGTGCCAGCAGCTTTTCAGGGGGACTAGCGGGAATAGATACGCAGTATTTT. Its translation: CASSFSGGLAGIDTQYF.

The chain uses TRBV7-9 and TRBJ2-1; TRBD1 might be the D (6 bases). The V gene lost 5 bases and the J gene lost 9 bases, with 35 bases spanning the gap. The V gene's germline CDR1 is SEHNR and CDR2 FQNEAQ (reference sequence). This CDR3 has 20 residues. The chain's CDR3 is CASSPRTATIFLNPPGEQFF. In DNA form, the CDR3 reads TGTGCCAGCAGCCCCAGGACAGCTACTATTTTCCTCAACCCGCCGGGTGAGCAGTTCTTC.

This clonotype was found many times. This chain connects TRBV27 to TRBJ2-7, with D perhaps matching TRBD2 (7 bases). V gave up 6 bases and J gave up 3 bases, with 30 bases separating them. CDR3 length equals 19 residues. Germline CDR1 reads MNHEY; CDR2 reads SMNVEV (reference sequence). The CDR3 is CASSQRGAGADGTYYEQYF. The CDR3 nucleotides are TGTGCCAGCAGCCAAAGGGGGGCGGGGGCTGACGGGACCTACTACGAGCAGTACTTC.